This entry lists 13 T cell receptor beta chains sequenced from one sample in a study of T cell repertoires in cytomegalovirus infection. TCRdb used MiXCR to reprocess the reads, holding one entry per CDR3 protein. Here the sample spans around 740,000 distinct CDR3 sequences, roughly 35% being singletons. Specimen: PBMCs. The receptor source for this set is a human donor in good health (CMV status not recorded). Some clones in this sample may be carry-over from other donors' samples.

In this sample, this clonotype turned up a few times. The chain combines TRBV5-6 with TRBJ1-1; D is unresolved. Germline CDR1 reads SGHDT; CDR2 reads YYEEEE. Trimming left V 1 base short and J 4 bases short, with 11 bases between. CDR3 length equals 14 residues. CDR3 residues: CASSLPGLSTEAFF. Here the CDR3 DNA reads TGTGCCAGCAGCTTGCCCGGGTTAAGCACTGAAGCTTTCTTT.

This clonotype came up a few times. The chain recombines TRBV12-3 or TRBV12-4 with TRBJ1-5; D is uncertain. CDR3 length: 12 amino acids. The V gene lost 6 bases and the J gene lost 9 bases, with 12 bases spanning the gap. CDR3 nucleotides: TGTGCCAGCAGATACCGGGAGGGGCCCCAGCATTTT. Residues: CASRYREGPQHF.

This clonotype came up a few times. The chain combines TRBV12-3 or TRBV12-4 with TRBJ1-4; D gene uncertain. The V end lost 6 bases, the J end lost 0 bases, and 11 bases lay between the germline ends. This CDR3 is 15 amino acids long. CDR3 in amino acids: CASRLAAATNEKLFF. In nucleotides, the CDR3 is TGTGCCAGCAGGCTAGCGGCAGCAACTAATGAAAAACTGTTTTTT.

The gene calls are TRBV19 and TRBJ2-2; D is ambiguous. Germline loops: CDR1 LNHDA, CDR2 SQIVND (reference sequence). The CDR3 extends over 15 amino acids. V gave up 1 base and J gave up 0 bases, with 6 bases separating them. For the CDR3, the DNA is TGTGCCAGTAGTATAGTATTGGCGAACACCGGGGAGCTGTTTTTT. It yields the protein CASSIVLANTGELFF.

This clonotype appeared a few times. This chain joins TRBV28 and TRBJ1-1; a weak D match, TRBD1 (5 bases). Germline V CDR1 and CDR2: MDHEN, SYDVKM. The CDR3 contains 15 residues. V lost 2 bases and J lost 4, with 14 bases in between. The CDR3 here is CASSLIQGRVTEAFF. The CDR3 DNA is TGTGCCAGCAGTTTAATCCAGGGAAGGGTCACTGAAGCTTTCTTT.

This clonotype was counted only a few times. This chain connects TRBV7-9 to TRBJ2-1; TRBD2 matches 10 bases. Germline values: CDR1 SEHNR, CDR2 FQNEAQ (reference sequence). V lost 2 bases and J lost 7; bases outside the gene matches: 8. The CDR3 covers 16 residues. The CDR3 loop is CASSLLPSGSRNEQFF. The CDR3, as DNA: TGTGCCAGCAGCTTACTTCCTAGCGGGAGTAGAAATGAGCAGTTCTTC. Combining the CDR3 with reference TRBV7-9 and TRBJ2-1 gives the whole variable domain DTGVSQNPRHKITKRGQNVTFRCDPISEHNRLYWYRQTLGQGPEFLTYFQNEAQLEKSRLLSDRFSAERPKGSFSTLEIQRTEQGDSAMYLCASSLLPSGSRNEQFFGPGTRLTVL.

As DNA, the CDR3 is TGTGCCAGCAGCTCCTACAGGGTACAAGAGACCCAGTACTTC. Translated: CASSSYRVQETQYF. The chain joins TRBV7-9 to TRBJ2-5; weak D call: TRBD1 (6 bases). The germline V gene encodes CDR1 SEHNR and CDR2 FQNEAQ (reference sequence). V gave up 4 bases and J gave up 2 bases, with 11 bases separating them. The CDR3 spans 14 residues.

The CDR3 protein is CASSLDGPGETQYF. The CDR3, as DNA: TGTGCCAGCAGTTTAGATGGCCCCGGGGAGACCCAGTACTTC. The rearrangement links TRBV27 to TRBJ2-5; D is unresolved. From germline, CDR1 is MNHEY and CDR2 SMNVEV (reference sequence). The length of the CDR3 is 14 residues. The V end lost 2 bases, the J end lost 5 bases, and 12 bases lay between the germline ends.

This rearrangement joins TRBV20-1 to TRBJ2-5; TRBD2 agrees at 8 bases. Germline CDR1 is DFQATT and CDR2 is SNEGSKA (reference sequence). V was pared by 0 bases and J by 9 bases, with 6 bases of the junction left unmatched. This CDR3 comprises 13 residues. The CDR3 spells CSARDKTSGPQYF. The CDR3 DNA reads TGCAGTGCTAGAGATAAAACTAGCGGTCCCCAGTACTTC.

This chain connects TRBV20-1 to TRBJ1-5; the D is unclear. CDR1 is DFQATT and CDR2 is SNEGSKA in the germline V gene (reference sequence). Trimming shortened V by 3 bases and J by 6 bases, and 12 bases separated the two germline ends. The CDR3 consists of 13 residues. CDR3 in DNA: TGCAGTGCTAGTAAAGGGTTGGGTCAGCCCCAGCATTTT. Encoded protein: CSASKGLGQPQHF.

The genes are TRBV19 and TRBJ1-6; D is unclear. CDR3 length: 14 amino acids. Trimming removed 5 bases at V and 2 bases at J, with 7 bases between. CDR1 is LNHDA, CDR2 SQIVND, per germline (reference sequence). CDR3 bases: TGTGCCAGTAGTGGTACAACCTATAATTCACCCCTCCACTTT. Translated: CASSGTTYNSPLHF.

This clonotype has just a few counts. The V and J genes are TRBV28 and TRBJ1-4; TRBD1 might be the D (5 bases). Trimming shortened V by 3 bases and J by 8 bases, and 16 bases separated the two germline ends. Germline values: CDR1 MDHEN, CDR2 SYDVKM. CDR3 length equals 15 residues. The chain's CDR3 is CASSFSVGVREKLFF. CDR3 coding DNA: TGTGCCAGCAGTTTCTCTGTGGGGGTCAGGGAAAAACTGTTTTTT.

This clonotype was counted many times. This sequence joins TRBV7-2 and TRBJ2-6; no reliable D call. The CDR3 is 14 residues long. V lost 2 bases and J lost 4, with 6 bases in between. The germline V gene encodes CDR1 SGHTA and CDR2 FQGNSA. The CDR3 spells CASSLPPGANVLTF. For the CDR3, the DNA is TGTGCCAGCAGCTTACCCCCCGGGGCCAACGTCCTGACTTTC.